This TCR beta chain was observed in a study of shared clonotypes between healthy human individuals (TCRdb year 2020). Context from the whole study: The cohort comprised a couple of women and a few men aged 18 to 49 years. For each donor, three plates each were used for CD4 naive and CD4 memory, two plates were used for CD8 naive, and one plate was used for CD8 memory. To estimate repertoire size and how much clonotype sharing occurs between individuals, the study deeply sequenced the blood TCR repertoires of a handful of healthy adults. Different laboratories and diverse techniques were used to prepare libraries and sequence TCR repertoires, to increase sequencing depth and limit assay-specific biases. Each donor's leukapheresis produced roughly between roughly 0.85 and 10 billion PBMCs. Summary of the overall study and its limitations: Because the study included only a small number of donors, the genetic and exposure-history diversity represented was limited. Larger estimated clonotype richness was generally found for naive subsets than for memory subsets. Even with the large sequencing depth, rarefaction of the sorted-subset datasets indicated that sequencing was incomplete. Higher generation probabilities were observed for clonotypes shared by all four sorted-subset donors than for non-shared clonotypes. Pairwise subsampling indicated that sequencing depth was expected to affect the degree of clonotype sharing among donors. Sampling was restricted to blood, and TCR repertoires in tissue are likely to differ from TCR repertoires in blood. When a handful of donors were compared, the shared fraction of clonotypes was about 5% for naive CD4, approximately 3.3% for naive CD8, about 2.4% for memory CD4, and less than 0.45% for memory CD8.

Trimming costs V 1 base and J 8 bases, and their ends lie 11 bases apart. CDR1 SGHAT and CDR2 FQNNGV were looked up in the germline V gene. Reading from cysteine to phenylalanine, the CDR3 counts 14 amino acids. The only DNA kept is the CDR3, 42 bases in frame from the first base. The donors were healthy, HIV-negative adults who had no recently reported acute infections or vaccinations. Every donor was a Caucasian adult residing in Nashville, Tennessee, USA. Magnetic negative selection was used to enrich CD4+ T cells, after which naive cells were positively selected on CD45RA and the negative fraction became the memory subset. Blood was collected by leukapheresis, and PBMCs were isolated by Ficoll-Histopaque density gradient centrifugation and then cryopreserved in liquid nitrogen vapor phase. Analytical flow cytometry was used to check the purity and quantity of each magnetically sorted T cell population. Genomic DNA was isolated from every sorted fraction and measured by UV absorbance on a Nanodrop 2000c.

Using the deep immunoSEQ assay, multiplex PCR amplified TCR CDR3 regions from genomic DNA. Genomic DNA extracted from each cell subset was distributed evenly over all wells of several immunoSEQ 96-well plates, and each plate served as one replicate. Each replicate PCR for sorted subsets received roughly 0.2 ug genomic DNA, equal to about 30,000 T cell genomes. The purified libraries were quantified using a Qubit 3.0 fluorometer, sized with a Bioanalyzer 2100, and then quantified again using the KAPA Library Quantification kit. Each immunoSEQ 96-well plate was sequenced on its own single-read 150-cycle Illumina NextSeq 550 flow cell. In the paper's pipeline: The immunoSEQ output contained only junctional sequences without quality scores, so filtering could not match that applied to full-length reads. To assign V/J genes and CDR3, sequences were annotated using PyIR, a Python wrapper for IgBLAST v1.9, with IMGT germline references. Reads with weak V/J assignments (E-value above 1e-6), missing CDR3, stop codons, out-of-frame junctions, or ambiguous translated residues were removed. V3J clonotypes were defined by identical inferred V gene, J gene, and CDR3 amino acid sequence. The percentage overlap between two repertoires was calculated by dividing the number of shared unique clonotypes by the size of the smaller repertoire. Three approaches were used to assess repertoire richness: RTK rarefaction, the Chao1 estimator, and Recon v2.1 estimates of unobserved clonotypes. Generation probabilities for all TCRbeta clonotypes obtained by the gDNA method from a handful of donors were computed using OLGA. Imported from immuneACCESS, the table was reduced by TCRdb to in-frame sequences with V and J called. These copies leave out some clones; in studies compared against another copy, an unresolved V gene accounts for under half, and the cause of the remainder is not known. V, J and clone size are those of that table, while D and trimming were read from the DNA. The sample profile shows about 1 million clones; around 74% of them were found once. About 1.5% of the sample goes to the ten largest clones.

About this clone: Its cognate antigen has yet to be identified. No base quality values were provided; no much bigger clone lies one nucleotide off.

Sequences were obtained from memory CD4+ T cells sorted from blood. The cell subset or site label corresponds to: CD45RA-negative fraction. The chain joins TRBV11-2 to TRBJ1-4, with a weak D call of TRBD1 (6 bases match). This sequence was found in a man aged 18 to 30 in good health. At the DNA level, the sequence is TGTGCCAGCAGCTTAGTGGGGGGCCTCGAAAAACTGTTTTTT. Translation gives CASSLVGGLEKLFF. The reference TRBV11-2 and TRBJ1-4 proteins fill in what lies around the CDR3, so the full variable domain reads EAGVAQSPRYKIIEKRQSVAFWCNPISGHATLYWYQQILGQGPKLLIQFQNNGVVDDSQLPKDRFSAERLKGVDSTLKIQPAKLEDSAVYLCASSLVGGLEKLFFGSGTQLSVL.